The 18 T cell receptor beta chains given below trace back to one sample, sequenced in a study of blood T cell repertoires in COVID-19 (TCRdb year 2020). Library creation used the immunoSEQ multiplex PCR assay. TCRdb limited this immuneACCESS table to in-frame rearrangements with V and J called. A share of clones is missing; checked studies link under half to unresolved V genes, and the rest is unexplained. The sample table shows approximately 200,000 clones, and about 80% are seen once. The ten biggest clones cover approximately 7.2% of the sample. Sequenced material: peripheral blood. The receptors come from a human donor with acute or convalescent COVID-19. The donor label of this sample is uncertain.

In nucleotides, the CDR3 is TGTGCCACCAGCAGTACTATATCTGGGTCTGGGGCCAACGTCCTGACTTTC. Amino acid sequence: CATSSTISGSGANVLTF. This chain links TRBV15 with TRBJ2-6; D not certain. The CDR3 is 17 residues long. The V end lost 3 bases, the J end lost 1 base, and 13 bases lay between the germline ends. CDR1 LNHNV and CDR2 YYDKDF come from the germline V gene (reference sequence).

The chain joins TRBV27 to TRBJ1-2; maybe TRBD1 (6 bases). Trimming took off 9 bases at V and 2 bases at J, with 13 bases between the two ends. Germline V gene sequence: CDR1 MNHEY, CDR2 SMNVEV (reference sequence). The CDR3 is 13 amino acids. CDR3 loop: CASWSGQNYGYTF. DNA for the CDR3: TGTGCCAGTTGGTCCGGACAGAACTATGGCTACACCTTC.

V and J are TRBV18 and TRBJ2-3, with TRBD2 matching 8 bases. The CDR3 consists of 14 residues. J gave up 6 bases and V 3 bases, and 5 bases lay outside the gene matches. Germline V gene data show CDR1 as KGHSH and CDR2 as LQKENI. The CDR3: CASSPPSGSDTQYF. CDR3 bases: TGTGCCAGCTCACCGCCTAGCGGGTCGGATACGCAGTATTTT. The full variable domain, completed using reference TRBV18 and TRBJ2-3, is NAGVMQNPRHLVRRRGQEARLRCSPMKGHSHVYWYRQLPEEGLKFMVYLQKENIIDESGMPKERFSAEFPKEGPSILRIQQVVRGDSAAYFCASSPPSGSDTQYFGPGTRLTVL.

The chain joins TRBV5-1 to TRBJ1-4; 9 bases map to TRBD1. The CDR3 runs to 15 residues. The ends lost 4 bases at V and 8 bases at J; junction bases unmatched: 9. Germline loops: CDR1 SGHRS, CDR2 YFSETQ. CDR3 sequence (DNA): TGCGCCAGCAGCACGTTGACAGGGGGGACAGAAAAACTGTTTTTT. Residues: CASSTLTGGTEKLFF.

The chain joins TRBV10-2 to TRBJ1-6; D gene uncertain. Germline CDR1 is WSHSY and CDR2 is SAAADI. The V and J ends lost 5 bases and 0 bases respectively, with 5 bases between them. This CDR3 comprises 14 residues. DNA for the CDR3: TGCGCCAGCAGTCCCGGCTCCTATAATTCACCCCTCCACTTT. Translating it yields CASSPGSYNSPLHF.

This clone was counted a single time. The V and J genes are TRBV28 and TRBJ1-2, with a weak D call TRBD1 (6 bases). CDR1 and CDR2 (germline): MDHEN, SYDVKM. The CDR3 has 15 residues. The ends were cut back, 6 bases at V and 2 bases at J, with 16 bases in the middle. CDR3 protein: CASRLGTLGNYGYTF. The CDR3 nucleotides read TGTGCCAGCAGGCTAGGGACACTGGGGAACTATGGCTACACCTTC.

This sequence joins TRBV25-1 and TRBJ1-2; the match to TRBD1 covers 10 bases. CDR1 and CDR2 from the germline V gene are MGHDK and SYGVNS. V was clipped by 3 bases and J by 7 bases; unmatched bases: 11. The CDR3 is made up of 16 amino acids. CDR3 bases: TGTGCCAGCAGTGACCCGCCGGGACAGGGGAAGGGTGGCTACACCTTC. It encodes CASSDPPGQGKGGYTF.

The genes are TRBV7-8 and TRBJ2-3; 16 nucleotides agree with TRBD2. The trim removed 3 bases at V and 4 bases at J, leaving 4 bases unmatched. Germline assignment: CDR1 SGHVS and CDR2 FQNEAQ. The CDR3 sequence is 17 residues long. The CDR3 sequence is CASSFGTSGRAADTQYF. The CDR3 DNA follows: TGTGCCAGCAGCTTTGGGACTAGCGGGAGGGCCGCAGATACGCAGTATTTT. The whole variable domain, remainder taken from reference TRBV7-8 and TRBJ2-3, is GAGVSQSPRYKVAKRGQDVALRCDPISGHVSLFWYQQALGQGPEFLTYFQNEAQLDKSGLPSDRFFAERPEGSVSTLKIQRTQQEDSAVYLCASSFGTSGRAADTQYFGPGTRLTVL.

The sample holds a few counts of this clone. The rearrangement links TRBV30 to TRBJ1-3; D gene uncertain. Trimming took off 5 bases at V and 2 bases at J, with 13 bases between the two ends. The germline V gene has CDR1 GTSNPN and CDR2 SVGIG (reference sequence). The CDR3 is 14 residues long. CDR3 sequence: CAWGLPGTGNTIYF. DNA of the CDR3: TGTGCCTGGGGCCTCCCGGGGACTGGAAACACCATATATTTT.

This chain connects TRBV6-1 to TRBJ1-4; tentative D call: TRBD1 (6 bases). The germline V gene encodes CDR1 MNHNS and CDR2 SASEGT. The CDR3 length is 15 residues. V lost 0 bases to trimming and J lost 5 bases, with 10 bases between them. The DNA for the CDR3 is TGTGCCAGCAGTGAAGCGTGGCAGGGGAATGAAAAACTGTTTTTT. Translation: CASSEAWQGNEKLFF.

Ten or more counts support this clone. The rearrangement joins TRBV4-3 to TRBJ1-4, with 7 bases aligning to TRBD1. The trim removed 0 bases at V and 4 bases at J, leaving 2 bases unmatched. The CDR3 is 15 residues long. The germline gives CDR1 LGHNA, CDR2 YSLEER. The CDR3 nucleotides read TGCGCCAGCAGCCAAGACAGACAGGGTAATGAAAAACTGTTTTTT. The encoded protein is CASSQDRQGNEKLFF.

V and J are TRBV5-6 and TRBJ1-4; the match to TRBD1 covers 7 bases. Trimming removed 4 bases from V and 3 bases from J; junction bases left unmatched: 9. CDR3 size: 16 residues. Germline loops: CDR1 SGHDT, CDR2 YYEEEE. CDR3 amino acids: CASSPGQNSPNEKLFF. DNA for the CDR3: TGTGCCAGCAGCCCGGGACAGAACTCCCCTAATGAAAAACTGTTTTTT.

The chain is built from TRBV10-3 and TRBJ2-5; 11 bases line up with TRBD2. V lost 6 bases, J lost 2 bases, and 5 bases stayed unmatched. From germline, CDR1 is ENHRY and CDR2 SYGVKD. This CDR3 comprises 15 residues. CDR3 loop: CAISQTSGTQETQYF. The CDR3 DNA reads as TGTGCCATCAGCCAGACTAGCGGGACACAAGAGACCCAGTACTTC.

The J gene is TRBJ2-7, the V gene TRBV12-3 or TRBV12-4, with 7 nucleotides matching TRBD1. Trimming cost V 3 bases and J 5 bases; bases outside gene matches: 4. The CDR3 has 13 residues. The CDR3 sequence is CASSFQGGNEQYF. CDR3 coding DNA: TGTGCCAGCAGTTTTCAAGGGGGCAACGAGCAGTACTTC.

This clone was detected only once. CDR3 sequence: CASSPRTSGTRSNEQFF. The DNA of the CDR3 is TGTGCCAGCAGTCCCAGGACTAGCGGGACCCGTTCCAATGAGCAGTTCTTC. The rearrangement links TRBV6-2 or TRBV6-3 to TRBJ2-1; 12 bases align to TRBD2. Germline V gene data show CDR1 as MNHEY and CDR2 as SVGEGT. There are 17 residues in the CDR3. V lost 5 bases, J lost 6 bases, and 11 bases stayed unmatched.

The chain joins TRBV28 to TRBJ2-1, with D maybe TRBD2 (5 bases). The CDR3 runs 13 residues. The germline V gene has CDR1 MDHEN and CDR2 SYDVKM. Trimming took 7 bases from V and 5 from J, leaving 12 bases between them. The CDR3 sequence: CASIWRRHNEQFF. In nucleotides, the CDR3 is TGTGCCAGCATATGGAGGCGACACAATGAGCAGTTCTTC.

This clone was seen a handful of times. The chain has TRBV6-1 and TRBJ1-2; TRBD1 matches at 7 bases. Germline CDR1 reads MNHNS; CDR2 reads SASEGT. The V gene end was trimmed by 2 bases and the J gene end by 4 bases; junction bases not matched to a gene: 7. The CDR3 is made up of 15 amino acids. CDR3 in DNA: TGTGCCAGCAGTGAAACAGGGGACCTGATCTATGGCTACACCTTC. Its protein is CASSETGDLIYGYTF.

This chain joins TRBV10-3 and TRBJ2-1; 12 nucleotides agree with TRBD1. Germline CDR1 is ENHRY and CDR2 is SYGVKD. The CDR3 runs to 13 residues. Unmatched junction bases numbered 5, after V lost 10 bases and J lost 7 bases. The CDR3 coding sequence is TGTGCCACCGCGGGACAGGGGGCAAATGAGCAGTTCTTC. Translating it yields CATAGQGANEQFF.